Reported below is one T cell receptor (beta chain). The data originate from a study of technical replicates of blood from a handful of donors. Per germline, CDR1 SGDLS and CDR2 YYNGEE. This CDR3 is 14 amino acids long. The germline V and J ends were trimmed by 0 bases and 3 bases, with 7 bases remaining between them. Assay: immunoSEQ multiplex PCR; the TCRdb copy retains only in-frame clones and omits some. The profile shows more than 65,000 clones, approximately 96% of them singletons. The sequenced material came from T cells isolated from PBMCs. The genes are TRBV9 and TRBJ2-1; D not resolved. The clonotype was recovered from a human donor in good health. The CDR3 nucleotides read TGTGCCAGCAGCGTAGGTTCAGACTACAATGAGCAGTTCTTC. This codes for CASSVGSDYNEQFF. The whole variable domain, remainder taken from reference TRBV9 and TRBJ2-1, is DSGVTQTPKHLITATGQRVTLRCSPRSGDLSVYWYQQSLDQGLQFLIQYYNGEERAKGNILERFSAQQFPDLHSELNLSSLELGDSALYFCASSVGSDYNEQFFGPGTRLTVL.